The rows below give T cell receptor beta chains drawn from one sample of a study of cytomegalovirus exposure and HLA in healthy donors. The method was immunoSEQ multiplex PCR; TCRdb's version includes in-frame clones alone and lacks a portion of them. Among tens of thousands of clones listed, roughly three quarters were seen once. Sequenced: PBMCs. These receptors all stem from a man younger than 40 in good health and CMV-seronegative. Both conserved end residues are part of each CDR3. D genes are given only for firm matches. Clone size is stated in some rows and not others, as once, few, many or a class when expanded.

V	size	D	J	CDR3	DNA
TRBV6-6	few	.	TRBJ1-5	CASSKRDGQPQHF	TGTGCCAGCAGTAAGCGGGACGGACAGCCCCAGCATTTT
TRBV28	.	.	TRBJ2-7	CASRGTEGAGEQYF	TGTGCCAGCCGGGGGACAGAAGGAGCTGGGGAGCAGTACTTC
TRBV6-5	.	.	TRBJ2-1	CASRRPYGEYNEQFF	TGTGCCAGCAGACGTCCGTACGGGGAATACAATGAGCAGTTCTTC
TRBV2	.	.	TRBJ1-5	CASTGGSYSNQPQHF	TGTGCCAGCACTGGGGGCAGTTATAGCAATCAGCCCCAGCATTTT
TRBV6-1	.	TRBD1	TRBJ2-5	CASSERRGQGTQYF	TGTGCCAGCAGTGAAAGAAGGGGGCAGGGGACCCAGTACTTC
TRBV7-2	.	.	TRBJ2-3	CASSGPADTQYF	TGTGCCAGCTCAGGCCCGGCAGATACGCAGTATTTT
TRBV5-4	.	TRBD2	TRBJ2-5	CASSLYSFGRGETQYF	TGTGCCAGCAGCTTGTACAGCTTCGGGAGGGGAGAGACCCAGTACTTC
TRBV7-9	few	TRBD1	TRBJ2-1	CASSYAGTGGYNEQFF	TGTGCCAGCAGCTACGCCGGGACAGGGGGGTACAATGAGCAGTTCTTC
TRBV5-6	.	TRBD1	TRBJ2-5	CASSTGQGWQETQYF	TGTGCCAGCAGTACGGGACAGGGCTGGCAAGAGACCCAGTACTTC
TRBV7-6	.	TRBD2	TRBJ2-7	CASSLGLAGYEQYF	TGTGCCAGCAGCTTAGGACTAGCGGGCTACGAGCAGTACTTC
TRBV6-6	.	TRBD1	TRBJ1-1	CASSRKDREDTEAFF	TGTGCCAGCAGTAGAAAGGACAGGGAGGACACTGAAGCTTTCTTT
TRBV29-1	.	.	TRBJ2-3	CSARQSSTDTQYF	TGCAGCGCTAGACAGAGTAGCACAGATACGCAGTATTTT
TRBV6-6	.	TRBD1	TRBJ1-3	CASGDRSYSGNTIYF	TGTGCCAGCGGGGACAGGAGCTACTCTGGAAACACCATATATTTT
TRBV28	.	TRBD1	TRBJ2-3	CASSPPGRGRDTQYF	TGTGCCAGCAGTCCCCCGGGCAGGGGGCGTGATACGCAGTATTTT
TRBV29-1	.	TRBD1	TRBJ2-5	CSVPRQGSRETQYF	TGCAGCGTCCCTCGACAGGGGTCGAGGGAGACCCAGTACTTC
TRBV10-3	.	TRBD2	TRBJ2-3	CAISSRTSWSTDTQYF	TGTGCCATCAGTTCTCGGACTAGCTGGAGCACAGATACGCAGTATTTT
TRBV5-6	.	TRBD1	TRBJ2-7	CASSWLAGTGGYEQYF	TGTGCCAGCAGCTGGTTGGCCGGGACAGGGGGCTACGAGCAGTACTTC
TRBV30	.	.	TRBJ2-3	CAWDRGQRLDSTDTQYF	TGTGCCTGGGATAGGGGACAAAGACTTGATAGCACAGATACGCAGTATTTT
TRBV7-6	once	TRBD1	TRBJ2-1	CASSPQNRGRLGNEQFF	TGTGCCAGCAGCCCCCAAAACAGGGGCCGCCTGGGCAATGAGCAGTTCTTC
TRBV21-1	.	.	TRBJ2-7	CASSKGTAGRDNEQYF	TGTGCCAGCAGCAAAGGAACGGCAGGGAGGGATAACGAGCAGTACTTC
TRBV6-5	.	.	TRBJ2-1	CASSYSLTGSYNEQFF	TGTGCCAGCAGTTACTCACTTACCGGCTCCTACAATGAGCAGTTCTTC
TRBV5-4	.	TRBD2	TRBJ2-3	CASSFRGRAADTQYF	TGTGCCAGCAGCTTTCGCGGGAGGGCCGCAGATACGCAGTATTTT
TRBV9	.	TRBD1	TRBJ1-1	CASSAAGGNTEAFF	TGTGCCAGCAGCGCCGCAGGGGGCAACACTGAAGCTTTCTTT
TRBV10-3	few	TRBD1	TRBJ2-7	CAIRDRSSYEQYF	TGTGCCATCAGGGACAGGAGCTCCTACGAGCAGTACTTC
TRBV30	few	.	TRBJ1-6	CAWNSQNNSPLHF	TGTGCCTGGAATAGCCAGAATAATTCACCCCTCCACTTT
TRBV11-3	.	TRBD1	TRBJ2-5	CASSLGDRVETQYF	TGTGCCAGCAGCTTAGGGGACAGGGTCGAGACCCAGTACTTC
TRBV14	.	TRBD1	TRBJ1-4	CASSQEPGQLDEKLFF	TGTGCCAGCAGCCAAGAACCGGGACAGCTGGATGAAAAACTGTTTTTT
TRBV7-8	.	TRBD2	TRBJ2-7	CASSRQNPSSGRFYEQYF	TGTGCCAGCAGCAGACAGAACCCTTCTAGCGGGAGGTTTTACGAGCAGTACTTC
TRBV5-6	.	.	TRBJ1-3	CASSLDGGTGNTIYF	TGTGCCAGCAGCTTGGACGGGGGGACTGGAAACACCATATATTTT
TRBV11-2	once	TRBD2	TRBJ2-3	CASSLGLASGGRTDTQYF	TGTGCCAGCAGCTTAGGTCTGGCTAGCGGGGGCCGCACAGATACGCAGTATTTT
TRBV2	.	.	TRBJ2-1	CASSIGRTNNEQFF	TGTGCCAGCAGTATTGGACGGACAAACAATGAGCAGTTCTTC
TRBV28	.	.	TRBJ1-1	CASSVGGAGVEAFF	TGTGCCAGCAGTGTCGGTGGGGCAGGAGTTGAAGCTTTCTTT
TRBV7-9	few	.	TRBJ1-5	CSSSLVEGQPQHF	TGTTCCAGCAGCTTAGTTGAGGGTCAGCCCCAGCATTTT
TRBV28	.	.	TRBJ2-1	CASSPGRTVEQFF	TGTGCCAGCAGTCCCGGGCGGACTGTAGAGCAGTTCTTC
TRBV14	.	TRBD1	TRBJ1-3	CASSQGILLPGQVFSGNTIYF	TGTGCCAGCAGCCAAGGGATTTTGTTACCGGGACAGGTCTTCTCTGGAAACACCATATATTTT
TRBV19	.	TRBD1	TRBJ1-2	CASSRPGTGSIGYTF	TGTGCCAGTAGTAGACCCGGGACAGGGTCTATAGGCTACACCTTC
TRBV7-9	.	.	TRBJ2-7	CASSHSAVYEQYF	TGTGCCAGCAGCCACTCGGCGGTTTACGAGCAGTACTTC
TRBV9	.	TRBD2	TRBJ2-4	CASSSGTSGRGDIQYF	TGTGCCAGCAGCAGCGGGACTAGCGGGAGGGGGGACATTCAGTACTTC
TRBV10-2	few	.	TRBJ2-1	CASSESRGANNEQFF	TGCGCCAGCAGTGAGTCTCGCGGGGCAAACAATGAGCAGTTCTTC
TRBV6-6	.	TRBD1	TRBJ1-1	CAHDGGGGGGAFF	TGTGCCCATGACGGTGGAGGGGGCGGTGGAGCTTTCTTT
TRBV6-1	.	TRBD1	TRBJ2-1	CAIEPTGGSYNEQFF	TGTGCCATCGAGCCAACAGGGGGTAGCTACAATGAGCAGTTCTTC
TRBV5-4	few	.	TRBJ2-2	CASSLGVGAGELFF	TGTGCCAGCAGCTTGGGGGTTGGGGCTGGGGAGCTGTTTTTT
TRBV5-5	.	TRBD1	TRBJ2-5	CASSLVGRTGEETQYF	TGTGCCAGCAGCTTGGTGGGGAGGACAGGGGAAGAGACCCAGTACTTC
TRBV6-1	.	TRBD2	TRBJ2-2	CASSEVPLGAGGFTGELFF	TGTGCCAGCAGTGAAGTCCCCCTTGGAGCGGGAGGGTTTACCGGGGAGCTGTTTTTT
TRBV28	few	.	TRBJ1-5	CASSASLGEQQPQHF	TGTGCCAGCAGTGCGAGTTTAGGTGAACAGCAGCCCCAGCATTTT
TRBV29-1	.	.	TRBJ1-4	CSAAGLGAEKLFF	TGCAGCGCCGCGGGTCTCGGTGCGGAAAAACTGTTTTTT
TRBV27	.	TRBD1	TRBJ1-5	CASSLVAGGTSNQPQHF	TGTGCCAGCAGCTTAGTCGCAGGGGGCACTAGCAATCAGCCCCAGCATTTT
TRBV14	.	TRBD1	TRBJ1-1	CASSPQGANTEAFF	TGTGCCAGCAGCCCCCAGGGGGCGAACACTGAAGCTTTCTTT
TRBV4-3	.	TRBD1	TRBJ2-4	CASSQGTGLTVLNIQYF	TGCGCCAGCAGCCAAGGGACAGGGTTGACGGTCCTAAACATTCAGTACTTC
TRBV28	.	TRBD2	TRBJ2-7	CASSSTLAVYEQYF	TGTGCCAGCAGCTCGACACTAGCGGTGTACGAGCAGTACTTC
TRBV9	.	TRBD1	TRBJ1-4	CASSVAGGDEKLFF	TGTGCCAGCAGCGTAGCAGGGGGTGATGAAAAACTGTTTTTT
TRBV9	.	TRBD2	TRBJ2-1	CASQAGGPYYDEQFF	TGTGCCAGTCAAGCGGGGGGGCCTTATTATGATGAGCAGTTCTTC
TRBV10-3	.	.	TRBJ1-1	CAIKTTGMNTEAFF	TGTGCCATCAAAACGACAGGAATGAACACTGAAGCTTTCTTT
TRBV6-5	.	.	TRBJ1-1	CASSYSRRNTEAFF	TGTGCCAGCAGTTACTCAAGGAGGAACACTGAAGCTTTCTTT